The present T cell receptor (beta chain) was sequenced within a study of cytomegalovirus exposure and HLA in healthy donors. Study-wide context: About 179 million T cells yielded over 90 million unique TCR beta sequences in earlier analysis. Whole-study findings and limits: The study dropped some indistinguishable V segments, TRBV6-2 and TRBV6-3 among them. In an earlier analysis, about 87% or about 30%: the productive usage of most TCR beta V segments.

The PCR was carried out with 60 Vbeta primers and 13 Jbeta primers. Sequencing was performed with immunoSEQ multiplex PCR; in TCRdb, only in-frame clones are kept and a portion is missing. The sample yields 150,000 to 200,000 clones, around four fifths seen once. As for this clone: Its antigen is not known.

The CDR3 loop spans 15 amino acids. V gave up 4 bases and J gave up 6 bases, with 18 bases separating them. CDR1 SEHNR and CDR2 FQNEAQ come from the germline V gene (reference sequence). This chain uses TRBV7-9 with TRBJ1-1, with D maybe TRBD1 (6 bases). The receptor's source is a woman in her thirties or forties in good health and CMV-seronegative. The sample was PBMCs. The CDR3 region has the DNA TGTGCCAGCAGCTCCTATATTGGGGGCTACCCTGAAGCTTTCTTT. It codes for CASSSYIGGYPEAFF.